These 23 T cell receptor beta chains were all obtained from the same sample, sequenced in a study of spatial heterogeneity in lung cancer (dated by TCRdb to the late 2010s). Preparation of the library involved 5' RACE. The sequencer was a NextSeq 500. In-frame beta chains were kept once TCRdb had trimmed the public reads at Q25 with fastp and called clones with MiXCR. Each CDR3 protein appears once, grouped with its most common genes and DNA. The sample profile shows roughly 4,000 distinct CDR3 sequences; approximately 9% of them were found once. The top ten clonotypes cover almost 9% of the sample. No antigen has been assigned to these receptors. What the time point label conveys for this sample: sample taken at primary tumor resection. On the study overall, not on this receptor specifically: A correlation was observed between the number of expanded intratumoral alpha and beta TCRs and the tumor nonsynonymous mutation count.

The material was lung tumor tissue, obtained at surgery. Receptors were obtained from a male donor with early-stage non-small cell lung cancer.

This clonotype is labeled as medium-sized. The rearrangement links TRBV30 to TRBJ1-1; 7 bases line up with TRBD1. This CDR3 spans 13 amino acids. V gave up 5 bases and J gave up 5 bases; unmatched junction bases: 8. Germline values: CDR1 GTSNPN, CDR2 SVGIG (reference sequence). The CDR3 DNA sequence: TGTGCCTGGCGGACAGGCCCAGGGACTGAAGCTTTCTTT. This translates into CAWRTGPGTEAFF.

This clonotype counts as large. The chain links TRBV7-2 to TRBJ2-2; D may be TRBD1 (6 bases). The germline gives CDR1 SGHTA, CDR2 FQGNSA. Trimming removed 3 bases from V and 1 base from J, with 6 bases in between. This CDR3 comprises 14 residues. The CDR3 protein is CASSLTGNTGELFF. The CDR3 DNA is TGTGCCAGCAGCTTGACAGGGAACACCGGGGAGCTGTTTTTT.

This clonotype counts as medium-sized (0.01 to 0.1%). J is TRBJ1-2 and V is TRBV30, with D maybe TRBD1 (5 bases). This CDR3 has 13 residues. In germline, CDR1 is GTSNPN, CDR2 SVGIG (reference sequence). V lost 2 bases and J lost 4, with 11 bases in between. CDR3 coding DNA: TGTGCCTGGAGTTTGGGACGGAGCTATGGCTACACCTTC. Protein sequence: CAWSLGRSYGYTF.

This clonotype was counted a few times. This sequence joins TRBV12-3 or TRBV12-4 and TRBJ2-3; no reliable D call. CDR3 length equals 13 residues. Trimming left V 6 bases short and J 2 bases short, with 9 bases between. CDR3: CASRTILTDTQYF. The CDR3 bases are TGTGCCAGCAGGACCATTCTCACAGATACGCAGTATTTT.

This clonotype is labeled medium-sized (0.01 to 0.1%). The CDR3 loop is CASSLMETQYF. The CDR3 DNA reads as TGTGCCAGCAGTTTAATGGAGACCCAGTACTTC. The chain combines TRBV28 with TRBJ2-5; D is ambiguous. Trimming took 2 bases from V and 5 from J, leaving 3 bases between them. The CDR3 sequence is 11 residues long. The germline gives CDR1 MDHEN, CDR2 SYDVKM.

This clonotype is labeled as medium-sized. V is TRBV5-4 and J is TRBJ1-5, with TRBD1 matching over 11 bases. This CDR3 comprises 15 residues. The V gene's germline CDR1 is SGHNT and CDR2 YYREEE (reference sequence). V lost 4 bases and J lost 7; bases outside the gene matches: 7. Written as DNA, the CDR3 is TGTGCCAGCAGCGTAGGGACAGGGGGAGGGCAGCCCCAGCATTTT. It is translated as CASSVGTGGGQPQHF.

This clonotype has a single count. CDR3 coding DNA: TGCGCCAGCAGCTTGGAGGGTAGCGGGGGGCAGAAGACCCAGTACTTC. It codes for CASSLEGSGGQKTQYF. The chain is built from TRBV5-1 and TRBJ2-5; 10 bases agree with TRBD2. Trimming at V came to 0 bases and at J to 6 bases, leaving 8 bases not matched to a gene. Germline V gives CDR1 SGHRS, CDR2 YFSETQ. CDR3 length equals 16 residues.

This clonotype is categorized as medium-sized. The chain's CDR3 is CASSRDLEGGYTF. The CDR3 nucleotides are TGTGCCAGCTCTCGTGATTTGGAAGGTGGCTACACCTTC. The rearrangement uses TRBV18 and TRBJ1-2; no clear D. The CDR3 spans 13 residues. V lost 6 bases to trimming and J lost 7 bases, with 15 bases between them. The germline gives CDR1 KGHSH, CDR2 LQKENI.

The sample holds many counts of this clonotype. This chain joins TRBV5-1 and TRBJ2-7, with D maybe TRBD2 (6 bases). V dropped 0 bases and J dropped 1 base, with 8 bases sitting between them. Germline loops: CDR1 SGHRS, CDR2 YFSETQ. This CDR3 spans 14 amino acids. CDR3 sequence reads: CASSLVADSYEQYF. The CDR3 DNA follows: TGCGCCAGCAGCTTGGTAGCGGATTCCTACGAGCAGTACTTC.

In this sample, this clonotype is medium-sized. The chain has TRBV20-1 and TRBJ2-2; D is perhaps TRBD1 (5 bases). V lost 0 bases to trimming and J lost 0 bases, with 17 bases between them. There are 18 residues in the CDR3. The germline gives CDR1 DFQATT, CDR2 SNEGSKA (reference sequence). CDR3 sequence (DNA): TGCAGTGCTAGAGATCCGGGCAGGGCGGCAACGAACACCGGGGAGCTGTTTTTT. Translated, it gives CSARDPGRAATNTGELFF.

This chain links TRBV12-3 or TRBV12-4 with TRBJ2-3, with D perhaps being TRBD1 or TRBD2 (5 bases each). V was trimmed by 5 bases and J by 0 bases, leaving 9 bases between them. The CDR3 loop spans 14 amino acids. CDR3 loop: CASSRWDSTDTQYF. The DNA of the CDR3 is TGTGCCAGCAGTCGGTGGGACAGCACAGATACGCAGTATTTT.

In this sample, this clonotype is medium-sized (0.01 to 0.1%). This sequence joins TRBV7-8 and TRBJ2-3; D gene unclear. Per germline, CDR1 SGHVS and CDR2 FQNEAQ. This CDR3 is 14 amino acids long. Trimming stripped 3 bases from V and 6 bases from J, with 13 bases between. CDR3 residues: CASSFVGFWDTQYF. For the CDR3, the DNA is TGTGCCAGCAGCTTTGTGGGGTTTTGGGATACGCAGTATTTT.

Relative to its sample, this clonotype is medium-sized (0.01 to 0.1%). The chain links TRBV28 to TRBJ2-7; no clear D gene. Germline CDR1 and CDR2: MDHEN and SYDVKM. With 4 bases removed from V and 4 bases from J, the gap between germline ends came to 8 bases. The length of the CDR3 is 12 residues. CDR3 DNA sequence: TGTGCCAGCAGTTCTGGGCTTTACGAGCAGTACTTC. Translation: CASSSGLYEQYF.

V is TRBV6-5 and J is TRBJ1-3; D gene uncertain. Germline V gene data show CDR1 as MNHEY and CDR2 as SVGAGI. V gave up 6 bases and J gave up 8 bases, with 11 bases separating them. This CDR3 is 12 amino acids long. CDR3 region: CASRGNGDTIYF. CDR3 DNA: TGTGCCAGCAGGGGCAATGGGGACACCATATATTTT.

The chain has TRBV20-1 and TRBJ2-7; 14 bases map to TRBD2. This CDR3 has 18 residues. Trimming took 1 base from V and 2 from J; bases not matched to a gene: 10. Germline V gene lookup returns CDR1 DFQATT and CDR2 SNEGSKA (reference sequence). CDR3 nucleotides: TGCAGTGCTAGAGCCCTGGGACTAGCGGGAGAGTCGCCCTACGAGCAGTACTTC. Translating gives CSARALGLAGESPYEQYF.

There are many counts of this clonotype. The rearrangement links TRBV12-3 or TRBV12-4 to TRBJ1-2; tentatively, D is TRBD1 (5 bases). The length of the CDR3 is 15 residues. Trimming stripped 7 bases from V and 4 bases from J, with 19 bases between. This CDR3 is CASKSGDSRLYGYTF. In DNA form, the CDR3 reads TGTGCCAGCAAATCCGGGGACTCTAGACTCTATGGCTACACCTTC.

CDR3 in DNA: TGTGCCAGCAGCTACGGAGGACACACAGATACGCAGTATTTT. Its protein product is CASSYGGHTDTQYF. The chain recombines TRBV11-2 with TRBJ2-3; D may correspond to TRBD1 or TRBD2 (5 bases each). The ends were cut back, 4 bases at V and 2 bases at J, with 10 bases in the middle. Germline CDR1 reads SGHAT; CDR2 reads FQNNGV. This CDR3 is 14 amino acids long. Based on the CDR3 plus reference TRBV11-2 and TRBJ2-3, the full variable domain is EAGVAQSPRYKIIEKRQSVAFWCNPISGHATLYWYQQILGQGPKLLIQFQNNGVVDDSQLPKDRFSAERLKGVDSTLKIQPAKLEDSAVYLCASSYGGHTDTQYFGPGTRLTVL.

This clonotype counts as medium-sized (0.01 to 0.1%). The chain's CDR3 is CASSRVGTPLNEQFF. For the CDR3, the DNA is TGTGCCAGCAGCCGAGTCGGGACTCCCCTCAATGAGCAGTTCTTC. The rearrangement links TRBV3-1 to TRBJ2-1, with TRBD2 as a possible D gene (6 bases). Germline lookup yields CDR1 LGHDT and CDR2 YNNKEL (reference sequence). The CDR3 has 15 amino acids. Trimming stripped 4 bases from V and 6 bases from J, with 16 bases between.

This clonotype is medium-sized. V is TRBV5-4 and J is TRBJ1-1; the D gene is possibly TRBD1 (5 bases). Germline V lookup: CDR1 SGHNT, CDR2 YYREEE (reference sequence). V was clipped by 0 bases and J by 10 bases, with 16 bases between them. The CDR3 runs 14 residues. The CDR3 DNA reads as TGTGCCAGCAGCTTGGCAGGGACGCAGGGTACAGCTTTCTTT. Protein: CASSLAGTQGTAFF.

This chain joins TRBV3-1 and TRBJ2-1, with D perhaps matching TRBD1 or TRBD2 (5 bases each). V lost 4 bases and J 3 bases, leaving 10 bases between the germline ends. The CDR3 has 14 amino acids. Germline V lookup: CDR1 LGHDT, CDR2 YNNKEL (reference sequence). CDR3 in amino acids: CASSPGRIYNEQFF. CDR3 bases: TGTGCCAGCAGCCCGGGACGGATCTACAATGAGCAGTTCTTC.

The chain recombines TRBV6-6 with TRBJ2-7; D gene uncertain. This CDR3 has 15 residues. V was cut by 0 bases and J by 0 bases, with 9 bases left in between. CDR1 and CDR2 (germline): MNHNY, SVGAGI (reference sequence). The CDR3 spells CASSYSKRNSYEQYF. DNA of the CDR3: TGTGCCAGCAGTTACTCGAAGCGTAACTCCTACGAGCAGTACTTC.

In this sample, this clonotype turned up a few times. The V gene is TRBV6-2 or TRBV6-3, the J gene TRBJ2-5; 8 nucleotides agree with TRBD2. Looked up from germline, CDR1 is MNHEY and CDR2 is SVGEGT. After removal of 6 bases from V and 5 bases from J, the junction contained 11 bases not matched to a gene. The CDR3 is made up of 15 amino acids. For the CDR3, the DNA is TGTGCCAGCAGCCCATATGCGGGGGGCTCGGAGACCCAGTACTTC. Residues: CASSPYAGGSETQYF.

The CDR3 region has the DNA TGTGCCAGCAACGACAGGGTGGGGGGAGATACGCAGTATTTT. Encoded protein: CASNDRVGGDTQYF. V is TRBV6-2 or TRBV6-3 and J is TRBJ2-3; a possible D gene is TRBD1 (7 bases). Germline assignment: CDR1 MNHEY and CDR2 SVGEGT. The CDR3 is 14 residues long. The germline V and J ends were trimmed by 7 bases and 5 bases, with 16 bases remaining between them.